The 15 T cell receptor beta chains below all came from one sample that was sequenced in a study of regulatory T cells in long-lasting Graves disease. Assembly of TCR beta libraries relied on iRepertoire HTBI primers together with Arm-PCR of CDR3 regions. TCRdb ran MiXCR on the multiplex PCR reads and lists one entry per CDR3 protein. The table lists approximately 230,000 distinct CDR3 sequences, around 19% of them singletons. Indicated time point: newly diagnosed GD, antithyroid drugs for less than 3 months. The TCR library was prepared using RNA isolated from PBMCs. The specimen was peripheral blood mononuclear cells (PBMCs), collected at new diagnosis, from a patient treated with antithyroid drugs. These receptor sequences come from a female donor with Graves disease.

This clonotype was picked up a small number of times. V and J are TRBV5-6 and TRBJ2-1; TRBD1 might be the D (7 bases). The CDR3 covers 16 residues. Germline V gene data show CDR1 as SGHDT and CDR2 as YYEEEE. The V end lost 4 bases, the J end lost 4 bases, and 18 bases lay between the germline ends. Here the CDR3 DNA reads TGTGCCAGCAGCACAGGAGGAGGGGGCATTTACAATGAGCAGTTCTTC. Translated: CASSTGGGGIYNEQFF.

The CDR3 sequence is CASRGNRDRAYNEQFF. The CDR3 nucleotides are TGTGCCAGCAGAGGTAACCGGGACAGGGCCTACAATGAGCAGTTCTTC. V gene TRBV6-1 combines with J gene TRBJ2-1, with TRBD1 matching 9 bases. The CDR3 runs 16 residues. V dropped 6 bases and J dropped 2; count of bases not matched to a gene: 8. The germline gives CDR1 MNHNS, CDR2 SASEGT.

This clonotype was counted many times. The chain links TRBV7-9 to TRBJ1-2; 9 positions agree with TRBD1. This CDR3 is built from 13 residues. Germline V gene sequence: CDR1 SEHNR, CDR2 FQNEAQ (reference sequence). Germline trimming cut 5 bases from V and 6 bases from J; bases unmatched to any gene: 4. CDR3 sequence: CASSRTGEDGYTF. CDR3 coding DNA: TGTGCCAGCAGCCGGACAGGGGAGGATGGCTACACCTTC.

This clonotype occurred many times. The chain recombines TRBV20-1 with TRBJ2-7; the D gene is possibly TRBD1 (6 bases). The V end lost 1 base, the J end lost 5 bases, and 15 bases lay between the germline ends. CDR1 DFQATT and CDR2 SNEGSKA come from the germline V gene (reference sequence). This CDR3 has 14 residues. The CDR3 DNA reads TGCAGTGCTAGAGCGCCCCAGGGGTGGGACGAGCAGTACTTC. This translates into CSARAPQGWDEQYF.

This clonotype occurred many times. CDR3 DNA: TGTGCCAGCAGTATTAACTCTTTGGGGTCCTACGAGCAGTACTTC. This gives the protein CASSINSLGSYEQYF. This chain connects TRBV7-3 to TRBJ2-7; D remains unclear. With 6 bases removed from V and 1 base from J, the gap between germline ends came to 16 bases. The CDR3 runs to 15 residues. Germline V gene lookup returns CDR1 SGHTA and CDR2 FQGTGA.

At least ten counts were recorded for this clonotype. The chain employs TRBV6-2 or TRBV6-3 and TRBJ2-1; 7 nucleotides align to TRBD2. This CDR3 region has 17 residues. The ends lost 2 bases at V and 4 bases at J; junction bases unmatched: 11. Germline V gene lookup returns CDR1 MNHEY and CDR2 SVGEGT. DNA for the CDR3: TGTGCCAGCAGTTACGGTCCTCTAGCGGTACTTTACAATGAGCAGTTCTTC. Translation gives CASSYGPLAVLYNEQFF.

In its sample, this clonotype was seen many times. The chain has TRBV20-1 and TRBJ2-3; 8 nucleotides line up with TRBD1. Germline CDR1 reads DFQATT; CDR2 reads SNEGSKA (reference sequence). Trimming cost V 3 bases and J 4 bases; bases outside gene matches: 3. This CDR3 has 13 amino acids. Here the CDR3 DNA reads TGCAGTGCTAGTGCAGGGGGCGCAGATACGCAGTATTTT. This encodes CSASAGGADTQYF.

This clonotype was detected a few times. J is TRBJ2-3 and V is TRBV5-4, with D possibly being TRBD2 (5 bases). With 3 bases removed from V and 8 bases from J, the gap between germline ends came to 10 bases. In germline, CDR1 is SGHNT, CDR2 YYREEE (reference sequence). The CDR3 consists of 12 residues. CDR3 residues: CASSSDWTTQYF. As DNA, the CDR3 is TGTGCCAGCAGCTCGGACTGGACTACGCAGTATTTT.

This clonotype occurred once. The chain joins TRBV30 to TRBJ1-6; D gene unclear. Germline-derived CDR1 and CDR2 are GTSNPN and SVGIG (reference sequence). Trimming shortened V by 8 bases and J by 0 bases, and 8 bases separated the two germline ends. This CDR3 has 13 residues. The CDR3 DNA reads as TGTGCCACCTCGAGCTCCTATAATTCACCCCTCCACTTT. This gives the protein CATSSSYNSPLHF.

This clonotype has a count of ten or more. The J gene is TRBJ2-3, the V gene TRBV20-1; 9 bases line up with TRBD2. This CDR3 comprises 17 residues. The junction had 14 bases not matched to a gene; V was cut back by 0 bases and J by 7 bases. Per germline, CDR1 DFQATT and CDR2 SNEGSKA (reference sequence). DNA of the CDR3: TGCAGTGCTAGAGACCGCGGGAGGGCTTTGACGGATCATACGCAGTATTTT. Translation: CSARDRGRALTDHTQYF.

This clonotype was recorded many times. The V gene is TRBV6-1, the J gene TRBJ1-4; perhaps TRBD1 as D (5 bases). The CDR3 spans 15 residues. Trimming took 4 bases from V and 5 from J, leaving 14 bases between them. Germline V gene sequence: CDR1 MNHNS, CDR2 SASEGT. The CDR3 loop reads CASSVGEGTNEKLFF. The CDR3 coding sequence is TGTGCCAGCAGTGTGGGGGAGGGCACAAATGAAAAACTGTTTTTT.

The sample holds many counts of this clonotype. The chain recombines TRBV19 with TRBJ2-5; 11 positions match TRBD2. CDR1 and CDR2 from the germline V gene are LNHDA and SQIVND (reference sequence). There are 17 residues in the CDR3. V lost 6 bases and J lost 5; bases outside the gene matches: 14. CDR3 sequence (DNA): TGTGCCAGTAGATTCATCGGAACTAGCGGGAGTTGGGAGACCCAGTACTTC. Its protein is CASRFIGTSGSWETQYF.

The chain uses TRBV5-4 and TRBJ2-5, with D tentatively TRBD1 (6 bases). CDR1 is SGHNT, CDR2 YYREEE, per germline (reference sequence). The length of the CDR3 is 13 residues. The ends were cut back, 7 bases at V and 3 bases at J, with 13 bases in the middle. CDR3 coding DNA: TGTGCCAGCGGGGGCACTGGGAAAGAGACCCAGTACTTC. Protein sequence: CASGGTGKETQYF. The whole variable domain, remainder taken from reference TRBV5-4 and TRBJ2-5, is ETGVTQSPTHLIKTRGQQVTLRCSSQSGHNTVSWYQQALGQGPQFIFQYYREEENGRGNFPPRFSGLQFPNYSSELNVNALELDDSALYLCASGGTGKETQYFGPGTRLLVL.

There are many counts of this clonotype. This sequence joins TRBV11-2 and TRBJ2-3; D is perhaps TRBD1 (6 bases). This CDR3 has 14 residues. Germline assignment: CDR1 SGHAT and CDR2 FQNNGV. V was pared by 5 bases and J by 2 bases, with 11 bases between. Here the CDR3 DNA reads TGTGCCAGCAGCCCACAGGGACCCACAGATACGCAGTATTTT. Protein sequence: CASSPQGPTDTQYF.

As to this clonotype: It may be a read error: a sequence one base away is much more abundant. The chain is built from TRBV6-5 and TRBJ2-7; the match to TRBD2 covers 10 bases. Per germline, CDR1 MNHEY and CDR2 SVGAGI. V trimming: 4 bases; J trimming: 2 bases; junction bases outside the gene matches: 8. The length of the CDR3 is 16 residues. This CDR3 is CASSSSASGSPYEQYF. The DNA for the CDR3 is TGTGCCAGCAGTTCATCGGCTAGCGGGAGTCCCTACGAGCAGTACTTC.